Shown below are 2 T cell receptor beta chains from a single sample sequenced in a study of blood T cells in healthy people across ages. Then a second PCR, running roughly 7 to 12 cycles, was carried out with a sample-barcoded 5' primer and a J-beta primer mix. A single record per CDR3 protein comes from TCRdb applying MiXCR to the 5' RACE reads. The data hold about 840,000 distinct CDR3 sequences, with approximately 32% observed a single time. This sample was shared with a second study, whose subject was T cells of mothers and their children.

Sequenced sample: blood. These receptors all stem from a woman in her thirties or forties in good health.

This clonotype was observed at least ten times. The chain is built from TRBV2 and TRBJ2-7, with D tentatively TRBD2 (5 bases). CDR1 and CDR2 (germline): SNHLY, FYNNEI. This CDR3 contains 14 residues. V was pared by 0 bases and J by 6 bases, with 12 bases between. The CDR3 sequence: CASSEARVRSEQYF. The CDR3 bases are TGTGCCAGCAGTGAAGCGAGGGTACGAAGCGAGCAGTACTTC.

Notes on this clonotype: A single base separates this from a much larger clone, so it may be a read error. J is TRBJ2-5 and V is TRBV28; D not certain. Per the germline V gene, CDR1 is MDHEN and CDR2 is SYDVKM. This CDR3 spans 14 amino acids. The CDR3 is CACSSTDGQETQYF. CDR3 DNA: TGTGCCTGCAGTTCAACGGACGGCCAAGAGACCCAGTACTTC.